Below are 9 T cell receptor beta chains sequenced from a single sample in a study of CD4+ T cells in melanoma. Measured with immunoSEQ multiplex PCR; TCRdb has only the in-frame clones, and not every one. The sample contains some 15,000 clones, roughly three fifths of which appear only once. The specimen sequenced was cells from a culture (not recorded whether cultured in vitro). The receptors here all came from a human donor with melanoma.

The CDR3 region is CASTGVARETQYF. In DNA, the CDR3 is TGTGCCAGCACAGGGGTGGCCAGAGAGACCCAGTACTTC. This sequence joins TRBV6-1 and TRBJ2-5; TRBD1 might be the D (6 bases). V was shortened by 7 bases and J by 4 bases, with 13 bases between the two germline ends. The CDR3 covers 13 residues. The V gene's germline CDR1 is MNHNS and CDR2 SASEGT.

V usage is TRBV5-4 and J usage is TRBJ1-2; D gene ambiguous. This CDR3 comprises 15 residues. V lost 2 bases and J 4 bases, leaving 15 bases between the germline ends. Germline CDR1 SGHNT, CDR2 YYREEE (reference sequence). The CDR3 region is CASSFLFQSRYGYTF. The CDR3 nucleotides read TGTGCCAGCAGCTTCCTCTTCCAGTCGCGCTATGGCTACACCTTC. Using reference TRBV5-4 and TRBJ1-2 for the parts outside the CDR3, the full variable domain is ETGVTQSPTHLIKTRGQQVTLRCSSQSGHNTVSWYQQALGQGPQFIFQYYREEENGRGNFPPRFSGLQFPNYSSELNVNALELDDSALYLCASSFLFQSRYGYTFGSGTRLTVV.

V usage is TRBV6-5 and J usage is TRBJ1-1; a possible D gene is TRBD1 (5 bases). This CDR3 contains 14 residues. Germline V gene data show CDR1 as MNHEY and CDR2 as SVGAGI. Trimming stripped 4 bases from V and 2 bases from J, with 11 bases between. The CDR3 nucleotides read TGTGCCAGCAGTTTATCGACAGTAAACACTGAAGCTTTCTTT. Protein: CASSLSTVNTEAFF.

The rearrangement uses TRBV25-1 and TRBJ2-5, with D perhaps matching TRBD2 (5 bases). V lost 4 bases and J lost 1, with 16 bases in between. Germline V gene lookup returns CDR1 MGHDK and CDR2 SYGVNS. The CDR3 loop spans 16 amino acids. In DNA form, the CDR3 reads TGTGCCAGCAGTGTTGGTTGGGGAGCAGTCCAAGAGACCCAGTACTTC. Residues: CASSVGWGAVQETQYF. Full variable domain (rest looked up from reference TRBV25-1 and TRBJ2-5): EADIYQTPRYLVIGTGKKITLECSQTMGHDKMYWYQQDPGMELHLIHYSYGVNSTEKGDLSSESTVSRIRTEHFPLTLESARPSHTSQYLCASSVGWGAVQETQYFGPGTRLLVL.

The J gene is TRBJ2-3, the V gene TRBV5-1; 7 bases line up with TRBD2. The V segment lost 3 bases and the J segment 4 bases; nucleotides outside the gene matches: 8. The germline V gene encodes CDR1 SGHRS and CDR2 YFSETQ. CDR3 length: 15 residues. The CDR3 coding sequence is TGCGCCAGCAGCTACGGGGCTAGCGGAGCAGATACGCAGTATTTT. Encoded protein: CASSYGASGADTQYF.

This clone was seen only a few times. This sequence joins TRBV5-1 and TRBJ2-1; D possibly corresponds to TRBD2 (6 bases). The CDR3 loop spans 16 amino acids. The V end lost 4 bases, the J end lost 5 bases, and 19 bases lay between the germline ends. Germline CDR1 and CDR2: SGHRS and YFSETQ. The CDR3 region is CASSRITSPVDNEQFF. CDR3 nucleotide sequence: TGCGCCAGCAGCCGGATAACTAGCCCCGTCGACAATGAGCAGTTCTTC.

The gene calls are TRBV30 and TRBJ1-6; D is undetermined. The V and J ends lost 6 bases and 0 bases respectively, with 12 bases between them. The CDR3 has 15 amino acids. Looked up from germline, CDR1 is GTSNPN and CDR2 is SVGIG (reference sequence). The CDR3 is CACSAGSSYNSPLHF. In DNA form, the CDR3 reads TGTGCCTGTAGCGCCGGGAGCTCCTATAATTCACCCCTCCACTTT. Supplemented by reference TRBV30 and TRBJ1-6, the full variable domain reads SQTIHQWPATLVQPVGSPLSLECTVEGTSNPNLYWYRQAAGRGLQLLFYSVGIGQISSEVPQNLSASRPQDRQFILSSKKLLLSDSGFYLCACSAGSSYNSPLHFGNGTRLTVT.

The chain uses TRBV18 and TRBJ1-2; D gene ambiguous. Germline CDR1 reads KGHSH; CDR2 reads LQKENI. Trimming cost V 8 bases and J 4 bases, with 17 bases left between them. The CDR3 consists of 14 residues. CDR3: CASAPPGNSYGYTF. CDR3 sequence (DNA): TGTGCCAGCGCCCCCCCCGGGAACTCCTATGGCTACACCTTC.

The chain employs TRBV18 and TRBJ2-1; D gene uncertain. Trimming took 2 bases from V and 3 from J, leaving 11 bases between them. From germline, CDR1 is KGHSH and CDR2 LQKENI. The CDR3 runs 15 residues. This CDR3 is CASSPKQVHYNEQFF. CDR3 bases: TGTGCCAGCTCACCAAAGCAGGTCCACTACAATGAGCAGTTCTTC.